Below are 14 T cell receptor beta chains sequenced from a single sample in a study of regulatory T cells in long-lasting Graves disease. This sample's time point: newly diagnosed GD, antithyroid drugs for less than 3 months. The TCR library was prepared using RNA isolated from PBMCs. Library construction for TCR beta used iRepertoire HTBI primers and Arm-PCR of CDR3 regions. TCRdb re-derived calls from the multiplex PCR reads in MiXCR, one entry per CDR3 protein. The sample shows around 240,000 distinct CDR3 sequences, approximately 18% of them seen only once. Another study also made use of these data, one on T cells in Graves' hyperthyroidism and ophthalmopathy.

The sequencing used peripheral blood mononuclear cells (PBMCs), collected at new diagnosis, from a patient treated with antithyroid drugs. All receptors come from a woman in her thirties with Graves disease.

This clonotype occurred many times. CDR3 coding DNA: TGTGCCAGCAGCCCCAGTTGGAGGGAGCACTATGGCTACACCTTC. Amino acids: CASSPSWREHYGYTF. The chain combines TRBV13 with TRBJ1-2; D is unclear. V shed 5 bases and J shed 3 bases, with 16 bases lying between them. The CDR3 runs 15 residues. Germline lookup yields CDR1 PRHDT and CDR2 FYEKMQ (reference sequence).

There are a few counts of this clonotype. The chain couples TRBV19 to TRBJ1-5; no clear D gene. Trimming left V 0 bases short and J 1 base short, with 13 bases between. Germline loops: CDR1 LNHDA, CDR2 SQIVND (reference sequence). This CDR3 contains 17 residues. Here the CDR3 reads CASSIDLYGFSNQPQHF. The CDR3 DNA reads as TGTGCCAGTAGTATAGATCTATACGGATTCAGCAATCAGCCCCAGCATTTT.

Many counts were recorded for this clonotype. J is TRBJ1-1 and V is TRBV7-9, with unresolved D. CDR3 length: 12 amino acids. Between the trimmed V and J ends, which lost 5 bases and 9 bases, there was a span of 13 bases. Germline lookup yields CDR1 SEHNR and CDR2 FQNEAQ (reference sequence). The CDR3 nucleotides are TGTGCCAGCAGCCTAGACACACTACAAGCTTTCTTT. This codes for CASSLDTLQAFF.

J is TRBJ2-2 and V is TRBV7-9; D ambiguous. The CDR3 is made up of 13 amino acids. CDR1 is SEHNR and CDR2 is FQNEAQ in the germline V gene (reference sequence). Trimming removed 5 bases at V and 2 bases at J, with 6 bases between. CDR3 sequence (DNA): TGTGCCAGCAGCCACCTTAACACCGGGGAGCTGTTTTTT. Its translation: CASSHLNTGELFF. Drawing the rest from reference TRBV7-9 and TRBJ2-2, the complete variable domain is DTGVSQNPRHKITKRGQNVTFRCDPISEHNRLYWYRQTLGQGPEFLTYFQNEAQLEKSRLLSDRFSAERPKGSFSTLEIQRTEQGDSAMYLCASSHLNTGELFFGEGSRLTVL.

The CDR3, as DNA: TGTGCCAGCAGCCCCCAGACAGGGCGCCTTGGGGCCAACGTCCTGACTTTC. Amino acids: CASSPQTGRLGANVLTF. The chain joins TRBV14 to TRBJ2-6; 7 nucleotides line up with TRBD1. CDR3 size: 17 residues. V lost 4 bases and J lost 3; bases outside the gene matches: 9. Germline V gives CDR1 SGHDN, CDR2 FVKESK.

The chain combines TRBV12-3 or TRBV12-4 with TRBJ2-6, with a tentative D call TRBD1 (6 bases). The CDR3 totals 15 residues. V was clipped by 7 bases and J by 2 bases, with 12 bases between them. The CDR3 DNA follows: TGTGCCAGCAAACCAGGGGACACTGGGGCCAACGTCCTGACTTTC. It translates to CASKPGDTGANVLTF.

This clonotype was observed a handful of times. The chain uses TRBV5-1 and TRBJ2-5; possibly TRBD1 for D (5 bases). The V end lost 4 bases, the J end lost 1 base, and 11 bases lay between the germline ends. CDR1 is SGHRS, CDR2 YFSETQ, per germline. The CDR3 contains 14 residues. The CDR3 region has the DNA TGCGCCAGCAGCCAAGGACAAGGCCAAGAGACCCAGTACTTC. Translated, it gives CASSQGQGQETQYF.

Many counts were recorded for this clonotype. This chain uses TRBV7-9 with TRBJ1-2; no definite D call. From germline, CDR1 is SEHNR and CDR2 FQNEAQ (reference sequence). The CDR3 is 12 amino acids. Trimming removed 3 bases at V and 8 bases at J, with 10 bases between. The CDR3, as DNA: TGTGCCAGCAGCTTCCCAGTAGGCGGCTACACCTTC. Encoded protein: CASSFPVGGYTF.

This chain joins TRBV3-1 and TRBJ1-1; TRBD1 might be the D (6 bases). From germline, CDR1 is LGHDT and CDR2 YNNKEL (reference sequence). The CDR3 length is 15 residues. V was trimmed by 4 bases and J by 5 bases, leaving 17 bases between them. This CDR3 reads CASSPQQGEVTEAFF. For the CDR3, the DNA is TGTGCCAGCAGCCCGCAACAGGGAGAGGTGACTGAAGCTTTCTTT.

The sample holds many counts of this clonotype. V is TRBV7-9 and J is TRBJ2-7; no definite D call. The CDR3 is 14 residues long. The germline V gene encodes CDR1 SEHNR and CDR2 FQNEAQ (reference sequence). V was trimmed by 5 bases and J by 0 bases, leaving 11 bases between them. The CDR3 loop reads CASSRLSSSYEQYF. The CDR3 DNA reads TGTGCCAGCAGCCGACTCTCGAGCTCCTACGAGCAGTACTTC.

This clonotype showed up just a few times. The chain carries TRBV6-1 and TRBJ1-3; D not certain. CDR3 length: 12 amino acids. Germline V gives CDR1 MNHNS, CDR2 SASEGT. V lost 8 bases and J lost 2, with 7 bases in between. CDR3 in amino acids: CASRAPGNTIYF. The CDR3 DNA follows: TGTGCCAGCCGGGCCCCTGGAAACACCATATATTTT.

In this sample, this clonotype turned up many times. The chain links TRBV27 to TRBJ1-2; D gene uncertain. Trimming took 0 bases from V and 0 from J, leaving 8 bases between them. There are 15 residues in the CDR3. Germline V gene lookup returns CDR1 MNHEY and CDR2 SMNVEV (reference sequence). The CDR3 here is CASSLSDGSNYGYTF. The CDR3 coding sequence is TGTGCCAGCAGTTTATCCGACGGGTCTAACTATGGCTACACCTTC.

The chain joins TRBV27 to TRBJ2-1, with 9 bases lining up with TRBD1. This CDR3 region has 12 residues. The germline V gene encodes CDR1 MNHEY and CDR2 SMNVEV (reference sequence). V dropped 5 bases and J dropped 8; count of bases not matched to a gene: 1. The CDR3 DNA reads as TGTGCCAGCAGTGGGACAGGGTATGAGCAGTTCTTC. This sequence encodes CASSGTGYEQFF.

The sample holds many counts of this clonotype. This chain joins TRBV3-1 and TRBJ2-7, with D tentatively TRBD1 or TRBD2 (5 bases each). From germline, CDR1 is LGHDT and CDR2 YNNKEL (reference sequence). CDR3 length: 15 residues. V was pared by 0 bases and J by 3 bases, with 12 bases between. The CDR3 reads CASSQDGGLGYEQYF. DNA for the CDR3: TGTGCCAGCAGCCAAGATGGGGGTCTTGGCTACGAGCAGTACTTC.